The 29 T cell receptor beta chains listed next were all sequenced from one sample in a study of T cells after yellow fever vaccination. MiXCR, applied by TCRdb to the 5' RACE reads, yields one record per CDR3 protein. The sample lists approximately 12,000 distinct CDR3 sequences; 4.5% to 5% were seen once. The sample in question was PBMCs, either bulk or a sorted T-cell subset (CD4+, CD8+, memory, or dextramer-sorted; not recorded which), obtained 45 days after the yellow fever booster vaccination. All receptors derive from a man aged 25 to 45 who received the YFV17D yellow fever vaccine.

The table lists this clonotype with many counts. The chain has TRBV12-3 or TRBV12-4 and TRBJ1-4; D remains ambiguous. The V gene lost 2 bases and the J gene lost 6 bases, with 10 bases spanning the gap. This CDR3 has 14 amino acids. CDR3 sequence (DNA): TGTGCCAGCAGTTTACGCAGCGATTATGAAAAACTGTTTTTT. Its protein product is CASSLRSDYEKLFF.

This clonotype has at least ten counts. This chain uses TRBV14 with TRBJ1-1, with 7 nucleotides matching TRBD1. CDR1 is SGHDN, CDR2 FVKESK, per germline. V was clipped by 2 bases and J by 2 bases; unmatched bases: 5. This CDR3 comprises 15 residues. The CDR3 nucleotides read TGTGCCAGCAGCCAAAGGACAGGAAAAAACACTGAAGCTTTCTTT. This encodes CASSQRTGKNTEAFF.

This clonotype was recorded at least ten times. The DNA of the CDR3 is TGCGCCAGCAGCGAAACACAGGGGGCGGAGGTGGGTGAGCAGTTCTTC. This gives the protein CASSETQGAEVGEQFF. The V call is TRBV4-3, the J call TRBJ2-1; 9 nucleotides align to TRBD1. V lost 5 bases and J lost 9; bases outside the gene matches: 14. The CDR3 loop spans 16 amino acids. CDR1 is LGHNA and CDR2 is YSLEER in the germline V gene.

This clonotype was seen many times. The rearrangement uses TRBV7-9 and TRBJ2-7; weak D call: TRBD1 (5 bases). V was shortened by 2 bases and J by 2 bases, with 7 bases between the two germline ends. Germline V lookup: CDR1 SEHNR, CDR2 FQNEAQ (reference sequence). The CDR3 has 13 amino acids. The CDR3: CASSLTRAYEQYF. The CDR3 DNA reads TGTGCCAGCAGCTTAACCAGGGCCTACGAGCAGTACTTC.

This clonotype was counted ten times or more. The rearrangement joins TRBV12-5 to TRBJ2-5; D gene ambiguous. Germline CDR1 LGHNT, CDR2 FRNRAP. Trimming shortened V by 6 bases and J by 9 bases, and 14 bases separated the two germline ends. The CDR3 is 12 amino acids. This CDR3 reads CASGHADEAQYF. DNA for the CDR3: TGTGCTAGTGGCCATGCTGACGAGGCCCAGTACTTC.

There are many counts of this clonotype. The genes are TRBV14 and TRBJ1-1, with 7 positions matching TRBD1. Germline CDR1 reads SGHDN; CDR2 reads FVKESK. The V and J ends lost 2 bases and 7 bases, in that order; junction bases with no gene match: 1. CDR3 length equals 12 residues. In DNA, the CDR3 is TGTGCCAGCAGCCAACAGGGGGTTGAAGCTTTCTTT. The encoded protein is CASSQQGVEAFF.

Concerning this clonotype itself: Mismatch with germline at one junction end may stem from a read error. The chain joins TRBV2 to TRBJ2-1; 11 nucleotides match TRBD2. Germline CDR1 is SNHLY and CDR2 is FYNNEI. The CDR3 length is 18 residues. CDR3 loop: CAISLTRLAGYSYNEQFF. In DNA form, the CDR3 reads TGTGCCATCAGTTTAACCCGACTAGCGGGATACTCCTACAATGAGCAGTTCTTC.

There are many counts of this clonotype. The gene calls are TRBV5-5 and TRBJ2-1, with 12 bases identical to TRBD2. This CDR3 is 15 amino acids long. With V trimmed by 0 bases and J by 9 bases, 4 bases remained unmatched. Germline values: CDR1 SGHKS, CDR2 YYEKEE (reference sequence). The CDR3 is CASSLGLAGASEQFF. CDR3 DNA sequence: TGTGCCAGCAGCTTGGGACTAGCGGGAGCCTCTGAGCAGTTCTTC.

Many counts were recorded for this clonotype. This sequence joins TRBV6-1 and TRBJ1-5; 7 nucleotides line up with TRBD1. CDR3 length equals 16 residues. The germline V gene encodes CDR1 MNHNS and CDR2 SASEGT. V shed 2 bases and J 0 bases; nucleotides not matched to a gene: 4. Written as DNA, the CDR3 is TGTGCCAGCAGTGAAAGGGACAGTTATAGCAATCAGCCCCAGCATTTT. It is translated as CASSERDSYSNQPQHF.

This clonotype was seen many times. CDR3 DNA: TGTGCCAGCAGCCCCCCTTCCTCTGGGGCTGTCAAAAACATTCAGTACTTC. This codes for CASSPPSSGAVKNIQYF. The chain employs TRBV7-2 and TRBJ2-4, with D possibly TRBD1 on 5 matching bases. Trimming cost V 5 bases and J 3 bases, with 20 bases left between them. Germline CDR1 SGHTA, CDR2 FQGNSA. The CDR3 loop spans 17 amino acids.

This clonotype has at least ten counts. The V gene is TRBV12-3 or TRBV12-4, the J gene TRBJ2-4; a possible D gene is TRBD2 (6 bases). Trimming took off 5 bases at V and 1 base at J, with 15 bases between the two ends. This CDR3 has 16 amino acids. The CDR3 nucleotides are TGTGCCAGCAGTCTTTGGAGGGCGCCGGCCAAAAACATTCAGTACTTC. It specifies CASSLWRAPAKNIQYF.

This clonotype was seen at least ten times. The chain uses TRBV12-3 or TRBV12-4 and TRBJ2-3, with 11 positions matching TRBD2. Trimming cost V 0 bases and J 8 bases; bases outside gene matches: 4. The CDR3 sequence is 15 residues long. CDR3 DNA: TGTGCCAGCAGTTTAGCCCTAGCGGGAGGCGTTACGCAGTATTTT. Translation gives CASSLALAGGVTQYF.

The gene calls are TRBV6-5 and TRBJ1-1; tentatively, D is TRBD1 (5 bases). CDR1 is MNHEY, CDR2 SVGAGI, per germline. Trimming removed 4 bases from V and 5 bases from J, with 17 bases in between. The CDR3 is made up of 15 amino acids. The CDR3, as DNA: TGTGCCAGCAGTTTCTCGGGGCAGCCTGGGACTGAAGCTTTCTTT. It specifies CASSFSGQPGTEAFF.

This clonotype was seen ten or more times. This chain links TRBV12-3 or TRBV12-4 with TRBJ2-1, with 7 nucleotides matching TRBD1. V was pared by 1 base and J by 5 bases, with 11 bases of the junction left unmatched. The CDR3 loop spans 17 amino acids. CDR3 nucleotide sequence: TGTGCCAGCAGTTTAGTTGACCCTGGACAGGACGACAATGAGCAGTTCTTC. It is translated as CASSLVDPGQDDNEQFF.

This clonotype was counted many times. The chain links TRBV5-1 to TRBJ2-2; TRBD2 agrees at 11 bases. V was clipped by 2 bases and J by 4 bases; unmatched bases: 4. There are 16 residues in the CDR3. In germline, CDR1 is SGHRS, CDR2 YFSETQ. The CDR3: CASSLLAGEPTGELFF. As DNA, the CDR3 is TGCGCCAGCAGCTTACTAGCGGGAGAGCCCACCGGGGAGCTGTTTTTT.

In this sample, this clonotype turned up many times. The genes are TRBV6-5 and TRBJ2-5, with D possibly TRBD1 on 6 matching bases. CDR3 length: 11 residues. Trimming cost V 5 bases and J 5 bases, with 6 bases left between them. Germline CDR1 and CDR2: MNHEY and SVGAGI. CDR3 loop: CASSQGETQYF. The CDR3 DNA reads as TGTGCCAGCAGTCAGGGGGAGACCCAGTACTTC.

This clonotype has at least ten counts. This chain links TRBV7-2 with TRBJ2-3; TRBD2 agrees at 10 bases. Germline CDR1 reads SGHTA; CDR2 reads FQGNSA. J lost 4 bases, V lost 8 bases, and 18 bases had no gene match. The CDR3 loop spans 18 amino acids. For the CDR3, the DNA is TGTGCCAGCTGGACTAGCGGAACTTCTTGGCCAGGGGCAGATACGCAGTATTTT. It is translated as CASWTSGTSWPGADTQYF.

This clonotype was detected ten times or more. This rearrangement joins TRBV10-3 to TRBJ2-1; 9 nucleotides align to TRBD2. Germline lookup yields CDR1 ENHRY and CDR2 SYGVKD. This CDR3 spans 15 amino acids. Trimming took 0 bases from V and 6 from J; bases not matched to a gene: 3. CDR3: CAISESIAGANEQFF. DNA for the CDR3: TGTGCCATCAGTGAGTCAATAGCGGGAGCCAATGAGCAGTTCTTC.

This clonotype occurred many times. The rearrangement joins TRBV20-1 to TRBJ1-2; D is unresolved. With 0 bases removed from V and 4 bases from J, the gap between germline ends came to 15 bases. The CDR3 spans 15 residues. Germline V gene sequence: CDR1 DFQATT, CDR2 SNEGSKA (reference sequence). CDR3 loop: CSAREATKGSYGYTF. CDR3 DNA sequence: TGCAGTGCTAGAGAGGCTACCAAAGGAAGCTATGGCTACACCTTC.

This clonotype was observed at least ten times. The gene calls are TRBV5-1 and TRBJ1-2; weak D call: TRBD1 (5 bases). Trimming cost V 3 bases and J 2 bases, with 11 bases left between them. Germline CDR1 reads SGHRS; CDR2 reads YFSETQ. The CDR3 runs to 14 residues. Written as DNA, the CDR3 is TGCGCCAGCAGCTCCGGGACGGGGAACTATGGCTACACCTTC. It codes for CASSSGTGNYGYTF.

This clonotype was observed many times. DNA of the CDR3: TGTGCCAGCAGTCCGAGCTCCGGGACAGGGGGCTACGAGCAGTACTTC. This codes for CASSPSSGTGGYEQYF. The chain links TRBV27 to TRBJ2-7, with 11 nucleotides matching TRBD1. The CDR3 loop spans 16 amino acids. V gave up 5 bases and J gave up 3 bases; unmatched junction bases: 9. Germline lookup yields CDR1 MNHEY and CDR2 SMNVEV (reference sequence).

This clonotype has ten or more counts. The V and J genes are TRBV12-3 or TRBV12-4 and TRBJ1-6; 8 nucleotides agree with TRBD1. The CDR3 has 17 residues. The J segment lost 7 bases and the V segment lost 5 bases, leaving 13 bases of the junction unmatched. The CDR3 region has the DNA TGTGCCAGCAGTCCGCGGGCAGGGGGCCTCCTCAATTCACCCCTCCACTTT. This translates into CASSPRAGGLLNSPLHF.

This clonotype was seen ten or more times. The chain links TRBV5-4 to TRBJ2-2, with 7 bases lining up with TRBD1. The J segment lost 1 base and the V segment lost 7 bases, leaving 4 bases of the junction unmatched. CDR1 is SGHNT, CDR2 YYREEE, per germline (reference sequence). The CDR3 runs 14 residues. CDR3 in DNA: TGTGCCAGCGGGCCAGGGGGGAACACCGGGGAGCTGTTTTTT. Translated: CASGPGGNTGELFF.

Many counts were recorded for this clonotype. The V call is TRBV7-2, the J call TRBJ2-7; D unresolved. The V end lost 1 base, the J end lost 4 bases, and 14 bases lay between the germline ends. The CDR3 runs to 15 residues. The germline V gene has CDR1 SGHTA and CDR2 FQGNSA. The CDR3 here is CASSLGSSVPYEQYF. CDR3 DNA sequence: TGTGCCAGCAGCTTAGGGTCTTCAGTTCCATACGAGCAGTACTTC.

This clonotype showed up many times. The V and J genes are TRBV21-1 and TRBJ2-3. TRBV21-1 is a pseudogene. This CDR3 contains 11 residues. Here the CDR3 DNA reads TGTGCCAGCAGGGTCCCAGATACGCAGTATTTT. Translating gives CASRVPDTQYF.

This clonotype was seen repeatedly, ten times or more. The chain has TRBV28 and TRBJ2-7; TRBD1 matches 9 bases. The CDR3 consists of 16 residues. Per the germline V gene, CDR1 is MDHEN and CDR2 is SYDVKM. With 4 bases clipped from V and 2 bases from J, the junction kept 9 bases outside the gene matches. The CDR3: CASSSPPGQGTYEQYF. DNA for the CDR3: TGTGCCAGCAGTTCACCTCCGGGACAGGGTACCTACGAGCAGTACTTC.

This clonotype has ten or more counts. The chain joins TRBV29-1 to TRBJ2-4; TRBD2 agrees at 9 bases. From germline, CDR1 is SQVTM and CDR2 ANQGSEA. The CDR3 loop spans 15 amino acids. Losses at the gene ends were 4 bases for V and 3 bases for J; bases not matched to a gene: 7. In DNA form, the CDR3 reads TGCAGCGTTGTGGCGGGAGGGGGGAACAAAAACATTCAGTACTTC. It specifies CSVVAGGGNKNIQYF.

This clonotype has a count of ten or more. The rearrangement joins TRBV20-1 to TRBJ2-7; no clear D gene. Per germline, CDR1 DFQATT and CDR2 SNEGSKA (reference sequence). V lost 1 base to trimming and J lost 0 bases, with 16 bases between them. The CDR3 extends over 16 amino acids. As DNA, the CDR3 is TGCAGTGCTAGAGCCCTCCCGACATCTTTCTCCTACGAGCAGTACTTC. Its protein product is CSARALPTSFSYEQYF.

The chain recombines TRBV5-1 with TRBJ2-5, with D unresolved. The CDR3 runs 14 residues. Deletions cut 4 bases from V and 3 bases from J, with 13 bases between. Germline V gene lookup returns CDR1 SGHRS and CDR2 YFSETQ. The CDR3 protein is CASSRSTGEETQYF. The CDR3 nucleotides read TGCGCCAGCAGCCGCAGCACGGGCGAAGAGACCCAGTACTTC. The whole variable domain, remainder taken from reference TRBV5-1 and TRBJ2-5, is KAGVTQTPRYLIKTRGQQVTLSCSPISGHRSVSWYQQTPGQGLQFLFEYFSETQRNKGNFPGRFSGRQFSNSRSEMNVSTLELGDSALYLCASSRSTGEETQYFGPGTRLLVL.